The following is a T cell receptor beta chain sequence with its context. The data were taken from a study of blood T cell repertoires in COVID-19. Study summary: T cells, B-cell-depleted T cells, or PBMCs provided the cDNA or gDNA that served as material.

Generated by immunoSEQ multiplex PCR, the TCRdb table keeps only in-frame clones and is missing some. The sample consists of some 160,000 clones, 85% of them appearing once. The sequenced sample consisted of PBMCs or T cells enriched from blood (not recorded which). This sequence originates from a woman aged 40 to 50 who had recovered from COVID-19.

The CDR3 loop is CASSLAGYDTEAFF. The CDR3 DNA follows: TGCGCCAGCAGCCTAGCCGGTTATGACACTGAAGCTTTCTTT. This chain uses TRBV5-1 with TRBJ1-1; unclear D gene. This CDR3 contains 14 residues. CDR1 and CDR2 from the germline V gene are SGHRS and YFSETQ. Trimming removed 4 bases at V and 3 bases at J, with 13 bases between.